This T cell receptor beta chain was found in a study of blood T cell repertoires in COVID-19. Overall study context: Sources were T cells, B-cell-depleted T cells, or PBMCs; the material itself was cDNA or gDNA.

The germline V gene encodes CDR1 SGHTA and CDR2 FQGNSA. The CDR3 length is 12 residues. Trimming took 5 bases from V and 8 from J, leaving 11 bases between them. As handled by the study authors: Estimation of nucleated cell counts relied on the amplification of reference gene primers. Using immunoSEQ multiplex PCR, the repertoire was profiled, and TCRdb retains in-frame clones only, with some absent. V and J calls and clone size are as listed in that table; D and trimming were resolved from the DNA. The data show about 120,000 clones, roughly 79% seen once. The chain links TRBV7-2 to TRBJ2-3; D uncertain. Sequencing was done on a sample of peripheral blood. The sequence came from an elderly woman with active or convalescent COVID-19. The CDR3 sequence is CASSTRLGTQYF. The CDR3 DNA follows: TGTGCCAGCAGCACTCGACTGGGTACGCAGTATTTT.